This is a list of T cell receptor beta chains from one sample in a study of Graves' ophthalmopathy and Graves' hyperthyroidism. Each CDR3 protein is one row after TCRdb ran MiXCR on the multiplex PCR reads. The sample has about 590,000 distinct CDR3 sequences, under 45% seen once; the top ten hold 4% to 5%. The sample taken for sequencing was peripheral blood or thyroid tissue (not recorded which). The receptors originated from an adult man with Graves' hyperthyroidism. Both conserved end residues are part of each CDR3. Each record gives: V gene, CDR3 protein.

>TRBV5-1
CASSPGTVRGTEAFF
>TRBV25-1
CASSARDLASVTTQYF
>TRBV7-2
CASSLGLAGHF
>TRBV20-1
CSARSGTYEQYF
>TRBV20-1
CSARTGPDNSPLHF
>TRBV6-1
CASSPGGPNTGELFF
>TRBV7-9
CASLQGTGNTIYF
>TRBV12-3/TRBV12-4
CASSFGLAGDREQYF
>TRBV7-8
CASSKLTGRLNEKLFF
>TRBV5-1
CASSLGDYPKGETQYF
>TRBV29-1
CSVEEGGQLQHF
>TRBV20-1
CSATRGGAYF
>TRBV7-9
CASSLVLVTYYEQYF
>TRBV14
CASSLWTRGPTGELFF
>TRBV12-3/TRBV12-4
CASRGGGAEAFF
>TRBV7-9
CASSSPLEGYEQYF
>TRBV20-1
CSARAAGQDSLYGYTF
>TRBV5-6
CASSLDSGRFYNEQFF
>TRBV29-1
CSRRDRGDENLFF
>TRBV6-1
CASSELLNWGYTF
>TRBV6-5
CASTDRTGLEKLFF
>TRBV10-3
CATQIPSGQGGYTF
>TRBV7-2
CASSHPAGTGEQARGYTF
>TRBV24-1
CATSVLGLAGVDNEQFF
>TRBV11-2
CASSHGSAASYEQYF
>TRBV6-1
CASTQHSSGANVLTF
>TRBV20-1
CSARNTGELFF
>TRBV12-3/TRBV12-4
CASSTDRGGTDTQYF
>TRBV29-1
CSVRTGSGYGYTF
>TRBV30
CAWKYFGHGYTF
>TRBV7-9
CASSSWDTLEQYF
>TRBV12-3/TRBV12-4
CASSSGSRSDTIYF
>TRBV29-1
CSVVQDWVNNQPQHF
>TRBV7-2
CASSSDRPFSGNTIYF
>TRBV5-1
CASSLRLIANTGELFF
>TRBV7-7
CASGKSGRGETQYF
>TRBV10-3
CAISEGAGTGILQETQYF
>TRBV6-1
CASLPAGSGTGELFF
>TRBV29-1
CSVRSWLDNEQYF
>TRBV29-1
CSGLNNEQFF
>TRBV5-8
CASSRETGVSEAFF
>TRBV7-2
CASSSLLNTEAFF
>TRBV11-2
CAWSVKGVLEAFF
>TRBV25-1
CARRMTGASYEQYF
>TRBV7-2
CASSFRTSGITGELFF
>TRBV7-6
CASGYRASSYEQYF
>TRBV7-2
CASSLVGVSGANVLTF
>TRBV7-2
CASSLEWGTNEQYF
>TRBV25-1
CASSEDWGGEQYF
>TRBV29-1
CSVGYSDSYEQYF
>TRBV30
CAWAGNTIYF
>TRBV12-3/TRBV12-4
CASSLERRVRGQYF
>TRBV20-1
CSARDKGPGYTF
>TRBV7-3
CASSRGQSLSGANVLTF